This paragraph covers one TCR beta chain sequence. Sequencing targeted expressed TCRB transcripts, as all isolated RNA had been reverse transcribed. Libraries were prepared by immunoSEQ multiplex PCR; TCRdb keeps only in-frame clonotypes and omits some of them. The profile shows over 350,000 clones, more than 12% of them singletons. The sample originates from a study of beta chain features in type 1 diabetes. The CDR3 covers 15 residues. The junction had 8 bases not matched to a gene; V was cut back by 7 bases and J by 2 bases. Germline V gene sequence: CDR1 MNHEY, CDR2 SMNVEV (reference sequence). The clonotype comes from a woman under 30 in good health. The sample consisted of naive CD4+ T cells from blood. This chain joins TRBV27 and TRBJ1-5; 7 bases align to TRBD1. DNA of the CDR3: TGTGCCAGCACCACGACAGGGAGGCGCAATCAGCCCCAGCATTTT. Translating gives CASTTTGRRNQPQHF.